The 17 T cell receptor beta chains presented below share a single source sample, sequenced in a study of blood T cell repertoires in COVID-19. Assay: immunoSEQ multiplex PCR; the TCRdb copy retains only in-frame clones and omits some. This sample has approximately 290,000 clones, with roughly 89% found just once. Sequenced input: peripheral blood. These receptors all stem from a man aged 30 to 45 with acute or convalescent COVID-19.

The chain has TRBV18 and TRBJ1-5; 8 bases match TRBD1. The CDR3 contains 15 residues. CDR1 KGHSH and CDR2 LQKENI come from the germline V gene. The J segment lost 7 bases and the V segment lost 4 bases, leaving 9 bases of the junction unmatched. The CDR3 coding sequence is TGTGCCAGCTCACGGATAACAGGGGGAGGGCAGCCCCAGCATTTT. Translation gives CASSRITGGGQPQHF.

The J gene is TRBJ1-6, the V gene TRBV30; possible D gene TRBD1, 6 bases. From germline, CDR1 is GTSNPN and CDR2 SVGIG (reference sequence). The CDR3 is made up of 13 amino acids. V lost 1 base and J lost 7, with 8 bases in between. This CDR3 is CAWSGTANSPLHF. Written as DNA, the CDR3 is TGTGCCTGGAGTGGGACAGCGAATTCACCCCTCCACTTT. Full variable domain (missing parts from reference TRBV30 and TRBJ1-6): SQTIHQWPATLVQPVGSPLSLECTVEGTSNPNLYWYRQAAGRGLQLLFYSVGIGQISSEVPQNLSASRPQDRQFILSSKKLLLSDSGFYLCAWSGTANSPLHFGNGTRLTVT.

This chain links TRBV3-1 (or the pseudogene TRBV3-2) with TRBJ1-1, with a tentative D call TRBD1 (5 bases). Germline loops: CDR1 LGHDT, CDR2 YNNKEL (reference sequence). CDR3 size: 14 residues. Trimming cost V 4 bases and J 5 bases, with 14 bases left between them. CDR3: CASSLRGGRTEAFF. For the CDR3, the DNA is TGTGCCAGCAGCCTGAGGGGAGGGAGGACTGAAGCTTTCTTT.

The rearrangement links TRBV14 to TRBJ2-2; D is possibly TRBD1 (6 bases). The CDR3 totals 17 residues. The germline CDR1 and CDR2 sequences are SGHDN and FVKESK. Trimming removed 4 bases at V and 6 bases at J, with 21 bases between. DNA for the CDR3: TGTGCCAGCAGCCTCCGGTCCGGCCCAGGGGACGCCGGGGAGCTGTTTTTT. Protein product: CASSLRSGPGDAGELFF.

This rearrangement joins TRBV4-2 to TRBJ2-7; 10 bases map to TRBD2. CDR3 size: 16 residues. The germline V gene has CDR1 LGHNA and CDR2 YNFKEQ. V shed 0 bases, J shed 5 bases, and the junction held 7 bases outside the gene matches. This chain's CDR3 is CASSQDLAGVGDEQYF. CDR3 DNA: TGTGCCAGCAGCCAAGATCTAGCGGGAGTGGGGGACGAGCAGTACTTC.

The V call is TRBV29-1, the J call TRBJ2-1; 15 nucleotides line up with TRBD2. There are 15 residues in the CDR3. The J segment lost 7 bases and the V segment lost 4 bases, leaving 5 bases of the junction unmatched. Germline CDR1 reads SQVTM; CDR2 reads ANQGSEA. The CDR3 DNA follows: TGCAGCGTTGGAGGACTAGCGGGAGGGAGTAATGAGCAGTTCTTC. Translated, it gives CSVGGLAGGSNEQFF.

V usage is TRBV28 and J usage is TRBJ1-1; D is possibly TRBD1 (6 bases). The CDR3 is made up of 14 amino acids. Deletions cut 5 bases from V and 4 bases from J, with 14 bases between. The germline gives CDR1 MDHEN, CDR2 SYDVKM. The CDR3 reads CASSTARGTTEAFF. The CDR3 coding sequence is TGTGCCAGCAGTACAGCAAGGGGGACCACTGAAGCTTTCTTT. The full variable domain, completed using reference TRBV28 and TRBJ1-1, is DVKVTQSSRYLVKRTGEKVFLECVQDMDHENMFWYRQDPGLGLRLIYFSYDVKMKEKGDIPEGYSVSREKKERFSLILESASTNQTSMYLCASSTARGTTEAFFGQGTRLTVV.

This chain joins TRBV5-3 and TRBJ1-6; D is unclear. TRBV5-3 is an open reading frame, and its role is uncertain. V was trimmed by 2 bases and J by 8 bases, leaving 11 bases between them. The CDR3 is 14 residues long. The CDR3 DNA is TGTGCCAGAAGCTTTCAGGATATAGATTCACCCCTCCACTTT. Translated, it gives CARSFQDIDSPLHF.

Points on this clone: This sample includes further DNA sequences coding for the same CDR3. This chain connects TRBV11-2 to TRBJ1-5, with D possibly TRBD1 on 5 matching bases. In germline, CDR1 is SGHAT, CDR2 FQNNGV. The CDR3 runs 14 residues. V lost 5 bases and J lost 3, with 11 bases in between. The CDR3 coding sequence is TGTGCCAGCAGCCCCCAGGGTCACAATCAGCCCCAGCATTTT. This encodes CASSPQGHNQPQHF.

The V call is TRBV19, the J call TRBJ2-7, with a weak D call TRBD2 (5 bases). This CDR3 is built from 15 residues. Trimming cost V 3 bases and J 2 bases, with 14 bases left between them. Germline-derived CDR1 and CDR2 are LNHDA and SQIVND (reference sequence). CDR3 sequence: CASSMTRERPYEQYF. DNA of the CDR3: TGTGCCAGTAGTATGACGAGGGAGCGACCCTACGAGCAGTACTTC.

The rearrangement links TRBV6-5 to TRBJ1-6; no firm D call. The V and J ends lost 4 bases and 7 bases respectively, with 5 bases between them. Germline lookup yields CDR1 MNHEY and CDR2 SVGAGI. This CDR3 has 12 residues. CDR3 nucleotide sequence: TGTGCCAGCAGTTTACAGAATTCACCCCTCCACTTT. It is translated as CASSLQNSPLHF.

The genes are TRBV27 and TRBJ1-5; possibly TRBD1 for D (5 bases). Trimming shortened V by 5 bases and J by 1 base, and 12 bases separated the two germline ends. The germline V gene has CDR1 MNHEY and CDR2 SMNVEV (reference sequence). The length of the CDR3 is 15 residues. The chain's CDR3 is CASSGGTRSNQPQHF. In nucleotides, the CDR3 is TGTGCCAGCAGTGGCGGGACTCGGAGCAATCAGCCCCAGCATTTT.

This clone was observed a few times. The chain recombines TRBV15 with TRBJ1-6, with unresolved D. Between the trimmed V and J ends, which lost 0 bases and 7 bases, there was a span of 7 bases. Germline CDR1 reads LNHNV; CDR2 reads YYDKDF (reference sequence). The CDR3 has 14 amino acids. CDR3 residues: CATSRDNSNSPLHF. CDR3 in DNA: TGTGCCACCAGCAGAGATAACAGCAATTCACCCCTCCACTTT.

The rearrangement joins TRBV3-1 (or the pseudogene TRBV3-2) to TRBJ1-2; D might be TRBD1 (6 bases). Germline assignment: CDR1 LGHDT and CDR2 YNNKEL (reference sequence). The CDR3 is made up of 16 amino acids. The germline V and J ends were trimmed by 5 bases and 2 bases, with 18 bases remaining between them. The CDR3 nucleotides read TGTGCCAGCAGCATCAGGGGCAACTATCTCAACTATGGCTACACCTTC. Its translation is CASSIRGNYLNYGYTF.

The rearrangement links TRBV5-6 to TRBJ2-2; 7 bases agree with TRBD1. V was pared by 0 bases and J by 3 bases, with 11 bases of the junction left unmatched. The CDR3 has 18 residues. CDR1 and CDR2 (germline): SGHDT, YYEEEE. Here the CDR3 reads CASSLGSDRTRYTGELFF. CDR3 nucleotide sequence: TGTGCCAGCAGCTTGGGATCGGACAGGACCCGATACACCGGGGAGCTGTTTTTT.

V usage is TRBV21-1 and J usage is TRBJ1-1; the table gives TRBD1 as D, unverified against the DNA. TRBV21-1 is listed as a pseudogene. This CDR3 contains 18 residues. Here the CDR3 reads CASSEPVSQGLGNTEAFF. CDR3 nucleotides: TGTGCCAGCAGCGAACCAGTGAGCCAGGGGCTGGGGAACACTGAAGCTTTCTTT.

V usage is TRBV7-6 and J usage is TRBJ2-5; 13 nucleotides agree with TRBD2. V trimming: 1 base; J trimming: 2 bases; junction bases outside the gene matches: 4. The CDR3 length is 17 residues. Germline CDR1 and CDR2: SGHVS and FNYEAQ. For the CDR3, the DNA is TGTGCCAGCAGCTTAGGAGGGGGACTAGCGGGACAAGAGACCCAGTACTTC. It is translated as CASSLGGGLAGQETQYF.